The sequence of this TCR beta chain was determined in a study of control samples from healthy donors and cancer patients. V lost 2 bases, J lost 3 bases, and 17 bases lay in between. Per germline, CDR1 MNHEY and CDR2 SVGEGT. The CDR3 length is 16 residues. Produced via immunoSEQ multiplex PCR; TCRdb's table is partial and in-frame only. This sample contains some 190,000 clones. The sample taken for sequencing was blood. This clonotype was obtained from a woman aged 25 to 39 in good health. This sequence joins TRBV6-2 or TRBV6-3 and TRBJ2-7; possible D gene TRBD2, 5 bases. CDR3 sequence: CASSYLNTPEGYEQYF. The CDR3 DNA reads TGTGCCAGCAGTTACCTTAACACACCAGAGGGCTACGAGCAGTACTTC.